The 15 T cell receptor beta chains below come from one sample, sequenced in a study of shared clonotypes between healthy human individuals. Produced via immunoSEQ multiplex PCR; TCRdb's table is partial and in-frame only. The sample lists about 2.4 million clones; 80% to 95% were seen once. The specimen sequenced was naive CD4+ T cells from PBMCs. Subset indicated: CD45RA+ positively selected. The source of these receptors is a man between 18 and 35 years old in good health. Some clones in this sample may be carry-over from other donors' samples.

V gene TRBV4-1 combines with J gene TRBJ2-6, with unresolved D. The V gene's germline CDR1 is MGHRA and CDR2 YSYEKL. The CDR3 extends over 15 amino acids. The ends were cut back, 0 bases at V and 2 bases at J, with 5 bases in the middle. In DNA form, the CDR3 reads TGCGCCAGCAGCCAAGATGGAGCTGGGGCCAACGTCCTGACTTTC. This gives the protein CASSQDGAGANVLTF.

J is TRBJ1-2 and V is TRBV5-6, with D maybe TRBD1 (5 bases). The ends were cut back, 4 bases at V and 8 bases at J, with 21 bases in the middle. The V gene's germline CDR1 is SGHDT and CDR2 YYEEEE. There are 15 residues in the CDR3. The chain's CDR3 is CASSPRDSAFGGYTF. DNA of the CDR3: TGTGCCAGCAGCCCCCGGGACTCCGCATTTGGCGGCTACACCTTC.

V is TRBV28 and J is TRBJ1-5; D uncertain. Trimming removed 5 bases at V and 0 bases at J, with 14 bases between. Looked up from germline, CDR1 is MDHEN and CDR2 is SYDVKM. CDR3 length equals 16 residues. The CDR3 reads CASSGEEVPSNQPQHF. Here the CDR3 DNA reads TGTGCCAGCAGTGGGGAGGAGGTTCCTAGCAATCAGCCCCAGCATTTT.

CDR3 DNA sequence: TGCGCCAGCAGCCCCCAGGCGGAGTATAGCAATCAGCCCCAGCATTTT. As protein: CASSPQAEYSNQPQHF. The rearrangement uses TRBV4-1 and TRBJ1-5; D is unclear. The germline V gene encodes CDR1 MGHRA and CDR2 YSYEKL. The CDR3 extends over 16 amino acids. Trimming cost V 4 bases and J 0 bases, with 13 bases left between them.

The rearrangement uses TRBV29-1 and TRBJ2-7, with D tentatively TRBD1 (6 bases). The CDR3 extends over 12 amino acids. With 8 bases removed from V and 3 bases from J, the gap between germline ends came to 14 bases. Germline CDR1 and CDR2: SQVTM and ANQGSEA. CDR3 in DNA: TGCAGCATAAGAGACAGGCTCTACGAGCAGTACTTC. This gives the protein CSIRDRLYEQYF.

The chain has TRBV28 and TRBJ2-7, with 7 positions matching TRBD2. CDR1 and CDR2 from the germline V gene are MDHEN and SYDVKM. The J segment lost 1 base and the V segment lost 6 bases, leaving 12 bases of the junction unmatched. The CDR3 extends over 16 amino acids. Written as DNA, the CDR3 is TGTGCCAGCAGCCCCGGGCTGGGGGGGGATTCCTACGAGCAGTACTTC. Protein sequence: CASSPGLGGDSYEQYF.

The V call is TRBV12-5, the J call TRBJ2-5; 7 bases map to TRBD1. The CDR3 is 13 residues long. The ends lost 6 bases at V and 5 bases at J; junction bases unmatched: 6. Germline V gives CDR1 LGHNT, CDR2 FRNRAP. CDR3 sequence: CASGPGQWETQYF. The CDR3 DNA sequence: TGTGCTAGTGGGCCGGGACAGTGGGAGACCCAGTACTTC.

The J gene is TRBJ2-7, the V gene TRBV15; 8 bases match TRBD2. V dropped 9 bases and J dropped 6; count of bases not matched to a gene: 13. The CDR3 contains 14 residues. Germline lookup yields CDR1 LNHNV and CDR2 YYDKDF (reference sequence). The CDR3, as DNA: TGTGCCACACGAGAAAGCGGGAGTATAGTCGAGCAGTACTTC. Translation: CATRESGSIVEQYF.

The V gene is TRBV18, the J gene TRBJ2-2; D not resolved. Germline assignment: CDR1 KGHSH and CDR2 LQKENI. The V gene lost 2 bases and the J gene lost 3 bases, with 16 bases spanning the gap. The CDR3 is 17 amino acids. In nucleotides, the CDR3 is TGTGCCAGCTCACCATTATTCCTACAACAATACACCGGGGAGCTGTTTTTT. Protein product: CASSPLFLQQYTGELFF. The variable domain in full, completed from reference TRBV18 and TRBJ2-2, reads NAGVMQNPRHLVRRRGQEARLRCSPMKGHSHVYWYRQLPEEGLKFMVYLQKENIIDESGMPKERFSAEFPKEGPSILRIQQVVRGDSAAYFCASSPLFLQQYTGELFFGEGSRLTVL.

This clone was seen a single time. The chain is built from TRBV7-8 and TRBJ1-6; no reliable D call. The CDR3 loop spans 14 amino acids. V lost 1 base to trimming and J lost 7 bases, with 8 bases between them. Germline V gene sequence: CDR1 SGHVS, CDR2 FQNEAQ. The CDR3, as DNA: TGTGCCAGCAGCTTAGTTGGTCAGAATTCACCCCTCCACTTT. It codes for CASSLVGQNSPLHF.

The gene calls are TRBV5-1 and TRBJ2-7; unclear D gene. Per the germline V gene, CDR1 is SGHRS and CDR2 is YFSETQ. The CDR3 covers 14 residues. Trimming took off 0 bases at V and 0 bases at J, with 7 bases between the two ends. The CDR3 region has the DNA TGCGCCAGCAGCTTGGGCCAGGACTCCTACGAGCAGTACTTC. This translates into CASSLGQDSYEQYF.

The CDR3 DNA reads as TGTGCCAGCAGTTACTCTGCCGTGTCTGGTCAGCCCCAGCATTTT. Protein sequence: CASSYSAVSGQPQHF. The chain has TRBV6-5 and TRBJ1-5; no clear D gene. The ends were cut back, 0 bases at V and 6 bases at J, with 12 bases in the middle. CDR3 length: 15 residues. Germline CDR1 and CDR2: MNHEY and SVGAGI.

The V call is TRBV19, the J call TRBJ1-5; 7 nucleotides align to TRBD1. The CDR3 loop spans 16 amino acids. J lost 1 base, V lost 2 bases, and 5 bases had no gene match. The germline gives CDR1 LNHDA, CDR2 SQIVND (reference sequence). The CDR3 DNA reads TGTGCCAGTAGTATAACAGGGGTTTTCAGCAATCAGCCCCAGCATTTT. Translation gives CASSITGVFSNQPQHF. Together with reference TRBV19 and TRBJ1-5, the CDR3 gives the full variable domain: DGGITQSPKYLFRKEGQNVTLSCEQNLNHDAMYWYRQDPGQGLRLIYYSQIVNDFQKGDIAEGYSVSREKKESFPLTVTSAQKNPTAFYLCASSITGVFSNQPQHFGDGTRLSIL.

In regard to this clone: Relative to the germline gene, one junction end is altered; a read error may explain this. The chain is built from TRBV30 and TRBJ2-7; D assignment may be TRBD1 or TRBD2 (5 bases each). This CDR3 is 13 amino acids long. Germline CDR1 reads GTSNPN; CDR2 reads SVGIG (reference sequence). Here the CDR3 DNA reads TGTGCCTGGAGTGAAAGCGGAGCCTCACCAGGGAACTTC. Translating gives CAWSESGASPGNF.

This rearrangement joins TRBV5-6 to TRBJ1-2; TRBD1 matches 8 bases. This CDR3 is built from 15 residues. CDR1 SGHDT and CDR2 YYEEEE come from the germline V gene. The V and J ends lost 0 bases and 3 bases, in that order; junction bases with no gene match: 4. The CDR3 is CASSLGTGTDYGYTF. DNA for the CDR3: TGTGCCAGCAGCTTGGGGACAGGGACCGACTATGGCTACACCTTC.